This TCR beta chain was sequenced during a study of CD8 T cells in ankylosing spondylitis. TCRdb passed the 5' RACE reads through MiXCR, listing each CDR3 protein once. This table holds 150,000 to 200,000 distinct CDR3 sequences, 13% found once. This clonotype appeared a few times. With 4 bases removed from V and 3 bases from J, the gap between germline ends came to 7 bases. The V gene's germline CDR1 is DFQATT and CDR2 SNEGSKA (reference sequence). This CDR3 is 12 amino acids long. The chain recombines TRBV20-1 with TRBJ2-1; a possible D gene is TRBD2 (5 bases). The specimen sequenced was blood, either unsorted or a sorted T cell fraction (not recorded which). The sequence derives from a female donor with ankylosing spondylitis or in good health (not recorded which). The DNA for the CDR3 is TGCAGTGCTACACTAGACTACAATGAGCAGTTCTTC. Amino acids: CSATLDYNEQFF.